This TCR beta chain stems from a study of shared clonotypes between healthy human individuals. Study findings and constraints: In this cohort, only blood was sampled, and tissue repertoires likely differ.

Sequencing used immunoSEQ multiplex PCR; TCRdb keeps in-frame clones, though not all of them. The profile covers about 2.1 million clones, with roughly 95% appearing a single time and under 2% taken by the ten largest. V shed 2 bases and J shed 2 bases, with 19 bases lying between them. Germline assignment: CDR1 MDHEN and CDR2 SYDVKM. The CDR3 runs 17 residues. A word on this clone: What it recognizes is unknown.

Terminally differentiated effector memory CD45RA+ cells were excluded from the naive CD8 cells, which were CD45RO-negative and positively selected for CCR7. The receptor's source is a man aged 18 to 30 in good health. Some clones in this sample may be carry-over from other donors' samples. The gene calls are TRBV28 and TRBJ2-7; the D gene is possibly TRBD2 (6 bases). Sequenced input: naive CD8+ T cells from PBMCs. CDR3 sequence (DNA): TGTGCCAGCAGTTTACGCCCAAAGGGCGCGGGGCCCTACGAGCAGTACTTC. This gives the protein CASSLRPKGAGPYEQYF.